The sequence of this T cell receptor (beta chain) was determined in a study of blood T cell repertoires in COVID-19. Ages ranged from about 18 to 89 years, with residence in about two dozen US areas. Sequenced by immunoSEQ multiplex PCR; TCRdb stores in-frame clones only, minus some. The repertoire holds some 340,000 clones, with 90% to 95% as singletons. V was pared by 0 bases and J by 3 bases, with 11 bases between. The CDR3 runs 14 residues. Germline V gives CDR1 SQVTM, CDR2 ANQGSEA. V and J are TRBV29-1 and TRBJ1-2; weak D call: TRBD1 (5 bases). Sequencing used PBMCs or T cells enriched from blood (not recorded which). The receptor's source is a woman aged 25 to 45 who had been exposed to COVID-19. CDR3 in amino acids: CSVEELVGHYGYTF. The CDR3 DNA sequence: TGCAGCGTTGAAGAACTGGTGGGGCACTATGGCTACACCTTC.